The sequence of this T cell receptor beta chain was determined in a study of blood T cell repertoires in COVID-19. Study context: From T cells, B-cell-depleted T cells, or PBMCs came the material, which was cDNA or gDNA.

The method was immunoSEQ multiplex PCR; TCRdb's version includes in-frame clones alone and lacks a portion of them. The sample includes about 320,000 clones, 86% seen only once; the top ten take around 1.5%. CDR1 and CDR2 from the germline V gene are LNHNV and YYDKDF (reference sequence). V gave up 0 bases and J gave up 4 bases, with 12 bases separating them. The CDR3 is 15 residues long. The chain joins TRBV15 to TRBJ2-5; the D gene is possibly TRBD2 (5 bases). Sequenced: peripheral blood. The TCR was taken from a woman aged 50 to 60 with acute or convalescent COVID-19. Here the CDR3 reads CATSRDPGLVETQYF. For the CDR3, the DNA is TGTGCCACCAGCAGAGATCCCGGACTGGTAGAGACCCAGTACTTC.